One sample yielded the 14 T cell receptor delta chains listed below, sequenced in a study of γδ T cells in repeated Plasmodium falciparum infection. Vgamma9/Vdelta2+ and Vdelta2-negative gammadelta T cells were flow-sorted from PBMC for bulk sequencing. TCRdb re-called the multiplex PCR reads using CATT. The sample lists 75,000 to 95,000 delta-chain clones, approximately 1% occurring once. Source material: gamma-delta T cells from blood. These receptors all come from a pool of human donors (malaria-infected and uninfected, not separated).

This clone turned up a few times. This is likely an artifact of a read error, given a far larger clone one base away. Other DNA variants within this sample encode the same CDR3. No J gene was assigned, while the V gene was called as TRDV2; no check of the table's D call, TRDD3, against the DNA was made. Germline V gives CDR1 GEAIGNYY, CDR2 EKD. This CDR3 is 18 amino acids long. DNA of the CDR3: TGTGCCTGTGACACGAAGTGGGGGATACGGGGTTTGACAGCACAACTATTCTTT. It is translated as CACDTKWGIRGLTAQLFF.

This clone occurred a few times. The protein TCRdb lists belongs to a much larger clone and differs from this DNA's translation at residue 13, which points to a read error; the protein shown is made from the DNA. CDR3 nucleotides: TGTGCCTGTGCCTTTCCCTATCGTACTGGGGGATACGAGTATCCCCCCTTTCTACGAGCGTACACCGATAAACTCATCTTT. It specifies CACAFPYRTGGYEYPPFLRAYTDKLIF. The rearrangement joins TRDV2 to TRDJ1; 13 bases line up with TRDD3. Germline CDR1 GEAIGNYY, CDR2 EKD. This CDR3 has 27 amino acids. J lost 0 bases, V lost 5 bases, and 38 bases had no gene match.

This clone was picked up many times. The protein TCRdb lists belongs to a much larger clone and differs from this DNA's translation at residue 17, which points to a read error; the protein shown is made from the DNA. The chain employs TRDV1 and TRDJ1; no definite D call. CDR3 length: 18 amino acids. CDR1 and CDR2 from the germline V gene are TSWWSYY and QGS. The CDR3 bases are TGTGCTCTTGGGGACCCCTTTCCCACTTACGGTGTGGAGTTTAAACTCACCTTT. Its translation: CALGDPFPTYGVEFKLTF.

This clone was counted at least ten times. The junction shows a germline mismatch at one end, possibly a read error. This chain uses TRDV1 with TRDJ1; 9 bases are a match to TRDD2. Per germline, CDR1 TSWWSYY and CDR2 QGS. This CDR3 spans 19 amino acids. The chain's CDR3 is CALGEPGLPTWDLNDKLTF. The CDR3 coding sequence is TGTGCTCTTGGGGAACCTGGCCTTCCTACTTGGGACCTAAACGATAAACTCACCTTT.

This clone has just a few counts. A far larger clone differs by one base, so this is likely a read error. This CDR3 is also generated by other DNA sequences in the sample. This rearrangement joins TRDV2 to TRDJ1; 9 nucleotides match TRDD3. Here the J gene came from matching the DNA to germline, since TCRdb omits it. The CDR3 is 19 amino acids. Germline CDR1 and CDR2: GEAIGNYY and EKD. The CDR3 loop reads CACDSLTGGQTEYTDKLIF. CDR3 nucleotide sequence: TGTGCTTGTGACTCTCTAACTGGGGGACAGACTGAGTACACCGATAAACTCATCTTT.

As for this clone: TCRdb's protein for this DNA is that of a much larger clone and differs from the translation at residue 5, likely a read error; the protein shown is the DNA translation. J is TRDJ1 and V is TRDV1; D is unclear. TCRdb gives no J gene; it was assigned here by matching the DNA to germline. Trimming left V 4 bases short and J 0 bases short, with 15 bases between. The CDR3 totals 16 residues. The germline V gene encodes CDR1 TSWWSYY and CDR2 QGS. The CDR3 loop is CALGGPLTGYTDKLIF. CDR3 bases: TGTGCTCTTGGGGGCCCATTAACCGGGTACACCGATAAACTCATCTTT.

This clone occurred a few times. The protein held in TCRdb is that of a much larger clone and does not match this DNA's translation at residue 9, likely because of a read error; the protein shown is translated from the DNA. This chain joins TRDV1 and TRDJ1, with D possibly TRDD3 on 5 matching bases. TCRdb records no J gene; here it was assigned by comparing the DNA to germline. Trimming removed 5 bases at V and 0 bases at J, with 13 bases between. Germline V lookup: CDR1 TSWWSYY, CDR2 QGS. The CDR3 is 15 amino acids. CDR3 amino acids: CALGKLLEDTDKLIF. In DNA, the CDR3 is TGTGCTCTTGGGAAGTTACTGGAGGACACCGATAAACTCATCTTT.

This clone turned up a few times. The protein recorded in TCRdb matches a much larger clone and deviates from this DNA's translation at residue 15, suggesting a read error; the protein here is obtained by translating the DNA. This sequence joins TRDV1 and TRDJ1; TRDD3 agrees at 9 bases. CDR1 TSWWSYY and CDR2 QGS come from the germline V gene. This CDR3 comprises 19 residues. As DNA, the CDR3 is TGTGCTCTCGGGGAACCCACTATTCTGGGGGATCTACCTTCCGGTAAACTCATCTTT. This sequence encodes CALGEPTILGDLPSGKLIF.

In this sample, this clone turned up a few times. The translation of this DNA and the TCRdb protein of a much larger clone differ at residue 14, probably owing to a read error; the protein shown here is translated from the DNA. The chain joins TRDV2 to TRDJ1; no clear D gene. The J gene, not given by TCRdb, was assigned here from a germline match of the nucleotide sequence. The CDR3 extends over 18 amino acids. Per germline, CDR1 GEAIGNYY and CDR2 EKD. This chain's CDR3 is CACDTLVPSVALTGKLIF. CDR3 nucleotides: TGTGCCTGTGACACTCTCGTTCCCTCGGTTGCACTGACCGGTAAACTCATCTTT.

This clone was detected only a few times. The protein given by TCRdb reflects a much larger clone and differs at residue 5 from this DNA's translation, likely from a read error; the protein shown is the DNA's translation. This chain joins TRDV2 and TRDJ1; 8 nucleotides match TRDD3. This CDR3 has 17 residues. CDR1 and CDR2 (germline): GEAIGNYY, EKD. Trimming removed 2 bases from V and 0 bases from J; junction bases left unmatched: 10. The CDR3 loop reads CACDILARGDNTDKLIF. As DNA, the CDR3 is TGTGCCTGTGACATCCTAGCCCGGGGGGATAACACCGATAAACTCATCTTT.

This clone was recorded many times. A far larger clone lies a single base away; this is likely a read error. The same CDR3 also results from other DNA sequences found in this sample. The chain has TRAV38-2/DV8 and TRDJ1; TRDD3 matches at 8 bases. CDR3 length: 15 amino acids. Germline V gene data show CDR1 as TSESDYY and CDR2 as QEAYKQQN. The V gene end was trimmed by 8 bases and the J gene end by 0 bases; junction bases not matched to a gene: 9. The CDR3 sequence is CAYSAGGPYTDKLIF. CDR3 sequence (DNA): TGTGCTTACAGTGCTGGGGGACCGTACACCGATAAACTCATCTTT.

About this clone: The protein in TCRdb stems from a much larger clone and differs at residue 15 from this DNA's translation, likely a read error; here the protein is translated from the DNA. V and J are TRDV1 and TRDJ1; the D gene is possibly TRDD3 (5 bases). This CDR3 spans 16 amino acids. Germline V gene lookup returns CDR1 TSWWSYY and CDR2 QGS. DNA for the CDR3: TGTGCTCTTGGTGGGATCTGCGAACTTAAAACCGATAAACTCACCTTT. Its protein is CALGGICELKTDKLTF.

Comments on this clone: TCRdb has a much larger clone's protein, which differs at residue 4 from the translation of this DNA, likely because of a read error; what is shown is the protein translated from the DNA. The chain carries TRDV2 and TRDJ1, with 8 bases matching TRDD3. Matching the DNA to germline supplied the J gene, which TCRdb does not give. The CDR3 has 18 residues. CDR1 and CDR2 (germline): GEAIGNYY, EKD. V gave up 5 bases and J gave up 2 bases; unmatched junction bases: 18. The CDR3 sequence is CACGPRLGYARFTDKLIF. DNA for the CDR3: TGTGCCTGTGGCCCAAGGTTGGGATACGCGCGTTTTACCGATAAACTCATCTTT.

In this sample, this clone turned up a few times. TCRdb pairs this DNA with a much larger clone's protein that differs at residue 11, likely a read error; the protein shown was translated from the DNA. This chain uses TRDV2 with TRDJ1, with 8 bases that match TRDD3. Here the J gene was assigned by germline matching of the DNA, as TCRdb has none. This CDR3 spans 19 amino acids. The V and J ends lost 1 base and 0 bases, in that order; junction bases with no gene match: 15. The germline CDR1 and CDR2 sequences are GEAIGNYY and EKD. CDR3 in amino acids: CACDTLDLGDPLYTDKLIF. In DNA, the CDR3 is TGTGCCTGTGACACATTGGACCTGGGGGACCCCCTATACACCGATAAACTCATCTTT.